Each of the 26 T cell receptor beta chains below was sequenced from the same sample in a study of cytomegalovirus exposure and HLA in healthy donors. PCR employed 60 Vbeta and 13 Jbeta primers. Assay: immunoSEQ multiplex PCR; the TCRdb copy retains only in-frame clones and omits some. The table lists 100,000 to 150,000 clones, roughly 79% of them singletons. Sample: PBMCs. These receptors all stem from a woman aged 40 to 50 in good health and CMV-seronegative.

This clone was detected only once. J is TRBJ2-6 and V is TRBV6-4; D unresolved. Trimming shortened V by 5 bases and J by 0 bases, and 17 bases separated the two germline ends. The CDR3 has 18 residues. Germline V gene lookup returns CDR1 MRHNA and CDR2 SNTAGT. The CDR3 spells CASSRSEVVGSGANVLTF. The CDR3 DNA follows: TGTGCCAGCAGTCGGTCTGAGGTGGTTGGCTCTGGGGCCAACGTCCTGACTTTC.

The genes are TRBV2 and TRBJ1-5; the D gene is possibly TRBD1 (5 bases). The CDR3 sequence is 14 residues long. V was trimmed by 4 bases and J by 3 bases, leaving 10 bases between them. The germline gives CDR1 SNHLY, CDR2 FYNNEI. CDR3: CASSGGENNQPQHF. The DNA of the CDR3 is TGTGCCAGCAGTGGGGGGGAGAACAATCAGCCCCAGCATTTT.

This clone was seen just once. V gene TRBV18 combines with J gene TRBJ1-2; a possible D gene is TRBD1 (6 bases). From germline, CDR1 is KGHSH and CDR2 LQKENI. Deletions cut 0 bases from V and 8 bases from J, with 13 bases between. The CDR3 has 14 amino acids. The CDR3 sequence is CASSPPTGPRGYTF. For the CDR3, the DNA is TGTGCCAGCTCACCACCGACAGGCCCAAGAGGCTACACCTTC. Together with reference TRBV18 and TRBJ1-2, the CDR3 gives the full variable domain: NAGVMQNPRHLVRRRGQEARLRCSPMKGHSHVYWYRQLPEEGLKFMVYLQKENIIDESGMPKERFSAEFPKEGPSILRIQQVVRGDSAAYFCASSPPTGPRGYTFGSGTRLTVV.

The chain employs TRBV30 and TRBJ1-6; no reliable D call. Trimming removed 3 bases at V and 7 bases at J, with 13 bases between. The CDR3 runs to 14 residues. Germline loops: CDR1 GTSNPN, CDR2 SVGIG (reference sequence). CDR3 nucleotide sequence: TGTGCCTGGAGACGAGGTATTGAGAATTCACCCCTCCACTTT. Translated: CAWRRGIENSPLHF.

This sequence joins TRBV19 and TRBJ1-5; a possible D gene is TRBD1 (6 bases). The CDR3 spans 15 residues. Deletions cut 7 bases from V and 5 bases from J, with 18 bases between. Germline V gene lookup returns CDR1 LNHDA and CDR2 SQIVND (reference sequence). CDR3 amino acids: CASNRDRLSYQPQHF. CDR3 in DNA: TGTGCCAGTAACCGAGACAGGCTATCCTATCAGCCCCAGCATTTT.

For this clone: Other nucleotide sequences in the sample specify the same CDR3. The V call is TRBV15, the J call TRBJ1-6; perhaps TRBD1 as D (5 bases). The CDR3 covers 17 residues. CDR1 and CDR2 (germline): LNHNV, YYDKDF (reference sequence). Trimming pared 3 bases from V and 0 bases from J, leaving 12 bases between. CDR3 loop: CATSRGGPSSYNSPLHF. CDR3 coding DNA: TGTGCCACCAGCAGGGGGGGACCCAGCTCCTATAATTCACCCCTCCACTTT. Full variable domain (remainder filled in from reference TRBV15 and TRBJ1-6): DAMVIQNPRYQVTQFGKPVTLSCSQTLNHNVMYWYQQKSSQAPKLLFHYYDKDFNNEADTPDNFQSRRPNTSFCFLDIRSPGLGDTAMYLCATSRGGPSSYNSPLHFGNGTRLTVT.

This chain connects TRBV9 to TRBJ1-6; TRBD1 matches at 7 bases. Germline CDR1 is SGDLS and CDR2 is YYNGEE. The V and J ends lost 4 bases and 10 bases, in that order; junction bases with no gene match: 11. The CDR3 consists of 15 residues. The CDR3 nucleotides read TGTGCCAGCAGCACCGGGGACCCAGGGGGATCACCCCTCCACTTT. Translation gives CASSTGDPGGSPLHF.

This clone was seen once. The V gene is TRBV5-1, the J gene TRBJ2-5; possibly TRBD1 for D (5 bases). The V gene's germline CDR1 is SGHRS and CDR2 YFSETQ. Trimming took off 4 bases at V and 1 base at J, with 8 bases between the two ends. This CDR3 spans 13 amino acids. For the CDR3, the DNA is TGCGCCAGCAGCGACAGCACCCAAGAGACCCAGTACTTC. Amino acids: CASSDSTQETQYF.

The rearrangement uses TRBV2 and TRBJ1-1; 11 nucleotides align to TRBD1. Germline lookup yields CDR1 SNHLY and CDR2 FYNNEI. V trimming: 3 bases; J trimming: 5 bases; junction bases outside the gene matches: 5. The CDR3 consists of 15 residues. The DNA of the CDR3 is TGTGCCAGCAGTGAGAGGGACAGGGGGAGGACTGAAGCTTTCTTT. Amino acids: CASSERDRGRTEAFF.

This clone occurred many times. The chain couples TRBV6-1 to TRBJ2-7, with D perhaps TRBD2 (7 bases). The CDR3 spans 15 residues. Germline V gene sequence: CDR1 MNHNS, CDR2 SASEGT. Trimming left V 3 bases short and J 3 bases short, with 15 bases between. In DNA, the CDR3 is TGTGCCAGCAGTGAGGGGTCGGGGGGCATCTACGAGCAGTACTTC. It specifies CASSEGSGGIYEQYF.

The rearrangement links TRBV7-2 to TRBJ2-3; 9 nucleotides agree with TRBD2. The length of the CDR3 is 16 residues. V lost 2 bases to trimming and J lost 5 bases; unmatched junction nucleotides: 8. Germline CDR1 is SGHTA and CDR2 is FQGNSA. The CDR3 DNA is TGTGCCAGCAGCTTATTCGGCGGGGGGGCCGGAGATACGCAGTATTTT. Translated, it gives CASSLFGGGAGDTQYF.

The rearrangement links TRBV27 to TRBJ2-1, with a tentative D call TRBD2 (6 bases). Deletions cut 6 bases from V and 8 bases from J, with 14 bases between. The CDR3 extends over 13 amino acids. The V gene's germline CDR1 is MNHEY and CDR2 SMNVEV (reference sequence). In nucleotides, the CDR3 is TGTGCCAGCAGCCCCCCACTAGCCCATGAGCAGTTCTTC. This codes for CASSPPLAHEQFF.

This chain connects TRBV4-2 to TRBJ2-1; D perhaps matches TRBD1 (6 bases). V gave up 0 bases and J gave up 12 bases, with 15 bases separating them. The CDR3 totals 14 residues. CDR1 is LGHNA, CDR2 YNFKEQ, per germline. CDR3 in amino acids: CASSQEDQGTPQFF. Here the CDR3 DNA reads TGTGCCAGCAGCCAAGAGGATCAGGGGACCCCGCAGTTCTTC.

The rearrangement joins TRBV5-5 to TRBJ2-2; 8 nucleotides align to TRBD1. The CDR3 extends over 19 amino acids. V shed 2 bases and J 1 base; nucleotides not matched to a gene: 13. The germline CDR1 and CDR2 sequences are SGHKS and YYEKEE (reference sequence). Here the CDR3 DNA reads TGTGCCAGCAGCTTTCATTCTAACAGGGGGTTGGGGAACACCGGGGAGCTGTTTTTT. The encoded protein is CASSFHSNRGLGNTGELFF.

The genes are TRBV5-4 and TRBJ1-1; D possibly corresponds to TRBD1 (6 bases). Germline CDR1 SGHNT, CDR2 YYREEE (reference sequence). This CDR3 comprises 15 residues. Trimming left V 5 bases short and J 1 base short, with 15 bases between. The DNA of the CDR3 is TGTGCCAGCAGTTCGCCCGGACAGTCGAACACTGAAGCTTTCTTT. Protein product: CASSSPGQSNTEAFF.

The gene calls are TRBV21-1 and TRBJ1-5. TRBV21-1 is described as a pseudogene. This CDR3 is built from 19 residues. CDR3 in amino acids: CASSNKPLEEGHSNQPQHF. The CDR3 nucleotides are TGTGCCAGCAGCAATAAGCCCCTCGAGGAAGGTCATAGCAATCAGCCCCAGCATTTT.

V usage is TRBV5-1 and J usage is TRBJ2-5; possibly TRBD1 for D (6 bases). Looked up from germline, CDR1 is SGHRS and CDR2 is YFSETQ. This CDR3 contains 18 residues. Trimming took off 3 bases at V and 5 bases at J, with 26 bases between the two ends. The CDR3 region is CASSSLMFGTRGKETQYF. As DNA, the CDR3 is TGCGCCAGCAGCTCCCTGATGTTTGGGACCAGGGGAAAGGAGACCCAGTACTTC.

V usage is TRBV2 and J usage is TRBJ2-1; 16 bases fit TRBD2. Unmatched junction bases numbered 8, after V lost 4 bases and J lost 8 bases. This CDR3 region has 17 residues. CDR1 SNHLY and CDR2 FYNNEI come from the germline V gene. CDR3 coding DNA: TGTGCCAGCAGTGCACTAGGGACTAGCGGGGGGGCCGATGAGCAGTTCTTC. Translation gives CASSALGTSGGADEQFF. Drawing the rest from reference TRBV2 and TRBJ2-1, the complete variable domain is EPEVTQTPSHQVTQMGQEVILRCVPISNHLYFYWYRQILGQKVEFLVSFYNNEISEKSEIFDDQFSVERPDGSNFTLKIRSTKLEDSAMYFCASSALGTSGGADEQFFGPGTRLTVL.

This clone was picked up a small number of times. The chain uses TRBV6-1 and TRBJ2-3, with D possibly matching TRBD2 (6 bases). V lost 11 bases, J lost 3 bases, and 15 bases lay in between. This CDR3 contains 13 residues. Germline V gene lookup returns CDR1 MNHNS and CDR2 SASEGT. CDR3 DNA: TGTGCCGGACGAGTTGGGGGGACAGATACGCAGTATTTT. It encodes CAGRVGGTDTQYF.

This chain's CDR3 is CASSPRDSSGNTIYF. CDR3 sequence (DNA): TGTGCCAGTAGCCCTCGGGACAGCTCTGGAAACACCATATATTTT. This chain connects TRBV19 to TRBJ1-3; 7 nucleotides agree with TRBD1. The CDR3 totals 15 residues. Germline-derived CDR1 and CDR2 are LNHDA and SQIVND (reference sequence). With V trimmed by 6 bases and J by 0 bases, 5 bases remained unmatched. The whole variable domain, remainder taken from reference TRBV19 and TRBJ1-3, is DGGITQSPKYLFRKEGQNVTLSCEQNLNHDAMYWYRQDPGQGLRLIYYSQIVNDFQKGDIAEGYSVSREKKESFPLTVTSAQKNPTAFYLCASSPRDSSGNTIYFGEGSWLTVV.

The chain couples TRBV5-1 to TRBJ2-7; 7 positions match TRBD1. V trimming: 0 bases; J trimming: 4 bases; junction bases outside the gene matches: 4. Per germline, CDR1 SGHRS and CDR2 YFSETQ. The CDR3 runs to 14 residues. The CDR3 here is CASSLGQGWYEQYF. Written as DNA, the CDR3 is TGCGCCAGCAGCTTGGGACAGGGATGGTACGAGCAGTACTTC.

This clone has just a few counts. Here the CDR3 reads CASSVISDEQYF. The DNA of the CDR3 is TGTGCCAGCAGTGTAATATCGGACGAGCAGTACTTC. The rearrangement links TRBV28 to TRBJ2-7; D is undetermined. Trimming shortened V by 5 bases and J by 5 bases, and 10 bases separated the two germline ends. The germline V gene encodes CDR1 MDHEN and CDR2 SYDVKM. The CDR3 contains 12 residues.

This clone came up once. This chain links TRBV6-5 with TRBJ1-1; 7 positions agree with TRBD1. CDR1 is MNHEY and CDR2 is SVGAGI in the germline V gene. The V gene end was trimmed by 5 bases and the J gene end by 11 bases; junction bases not matched to a gene: 8. The CDR3 runs 12 residues. CDR3 sequence: CASSETGLEAFF. Written as DNA, the CDR3 is TGTGCCAGCAGTGAGACAGGGCTTGAGGCTTTCTTT.

The chain has TRBV9 and TRBJ2-1, with 8 bases that match TRBD2. J gave up 9 bases and V 6 bases, and 17 bases lay outside the gene matches. The length of the CDR3 is 16 residues. The germline V gene encodes CDR1 SGDLS and CDR2 YYNGEE. The CDR3 loop is CASTPGVAGGGSEQFF. The CDR3 DNA is TGTGCCAGCACCCCCGGGGTGGCGGGAGGCGGAAGTGAGCAGTTCTTC. The variable domain in full, with the rest retrieved from reference TRBV9 and TRBJ2-1, is DSGVTQTPKHLITATGQRVTLRCSPRSGDLSVYWYQQSLDQGLQFLIQYYNGEERAKGNILERFSAQQFPDLHSELNLSSLELGDSALYFCASTPGVAGGGSEQFFGPGTRLTVL.

This rearrangement joins TRBV7-9 to TRBJ1-4; 7 nucleotides line up with TRBD1. The CDR3 contains 18 residues. V lost 1 base to trimming and J lost 3 bases; unmatched junction nucleotides: 11. Germline CDR1 SEHNR, CDR2 FQNEAQ (reference sequence). The CDR3 DNA follows: TGTGCCAGCAGCTTAGGGGGAAACAGGGGCGAACCTAATGAAAAACTGTTTTTT. The encoded protein is CASSLGGNRGEPNEKLFF.

V and J are TRBV6-6 and TRBJ2-1; 7 positions agree with TRBD1. CDR1 and CDR2 from the germline V gene are MNHNY and SVGAGI (reference sequence). The CDR3 is 12 amino acids. Trimming took 8 bases from V and 5 from J; bases not matched to a gene: 3. The CDR3 sequence: CASGQAHNEQFF. For the CDR3, the DNA is TGTGCCAGCGGACAGGCCCACAATGAGCAGTTCTTC.